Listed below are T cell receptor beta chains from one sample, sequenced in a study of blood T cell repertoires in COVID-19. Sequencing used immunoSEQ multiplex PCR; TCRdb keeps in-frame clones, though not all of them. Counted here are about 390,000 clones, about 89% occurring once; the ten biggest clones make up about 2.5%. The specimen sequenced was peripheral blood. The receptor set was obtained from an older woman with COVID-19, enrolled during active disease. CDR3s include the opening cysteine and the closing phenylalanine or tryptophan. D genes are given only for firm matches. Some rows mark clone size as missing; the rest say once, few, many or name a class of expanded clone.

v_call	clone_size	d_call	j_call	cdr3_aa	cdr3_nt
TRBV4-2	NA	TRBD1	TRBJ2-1	CASSTSGQGNNEQFF	TGTGCCAGCTCAACATCGGGACAGGGAAACAATGAGCAGTTCTTC
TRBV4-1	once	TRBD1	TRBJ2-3	CASSGAATGTGERDTQYF	TGCGCCAGCAGCGGCGCCGCGACCGGGACAGGGGAAAGGGATACGCAGTATTTT
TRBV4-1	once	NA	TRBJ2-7	CASSHIPGLQSSYEQYF	TGCGCCAGCAGCCATATACCGGGACTCCAAAGCTCCTACGAGCAGTACTTC
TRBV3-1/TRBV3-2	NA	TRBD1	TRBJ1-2	CASSPTTGGYGYTF	TGTGCCAGCAGCCCCACCACAGGGGGCTATGGCTACACCTTC
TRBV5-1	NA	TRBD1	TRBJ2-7	CASSLASGQADYEQYF	TGCGCCAGCAGCTTGGCCTCCGGACAGGCCGACTACGAGCAGTACTTC
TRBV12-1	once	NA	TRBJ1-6	CASSRPAGPNSPLHF	TGTGCCAGCAGCCGCCCGGCAGGGCCTAATTCACCCCTCCACTTT
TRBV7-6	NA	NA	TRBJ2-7	CASSLDGGSSYEQYF	TGTGCCAGCAGCTTAGATGGTGGCAGCTCCTACGAGCAGTACTTC
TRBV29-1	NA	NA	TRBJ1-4	CSVLESNEKLFF	TGCAGCGTTTTAGAGTCTAATGAAAAACTGTTTTTT
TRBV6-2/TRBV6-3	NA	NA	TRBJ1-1	CASSLQGGTEAFF	TGTGCCAGCAGTCTTCAAGGAGGCACTGAAGCTTTCTTT
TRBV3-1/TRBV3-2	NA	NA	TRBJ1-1	CASSPPGGSTEAFF	TGTGCCAGCAGCCCCCCCGGGGGAAGTACTGAAGCTTTCTTT
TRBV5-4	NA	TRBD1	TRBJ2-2	CASRDRGLNTGELFF	TGTGCCAGCAGGGACAGGGGGCTAAACACCGGGGAGCTGTTTTTT
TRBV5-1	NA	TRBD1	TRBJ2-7	CASSLQGVSDYEQYF	TGCGCCAGCAGCTTACAGGGGGTGTCAGATTACGAGCAGTACTTC
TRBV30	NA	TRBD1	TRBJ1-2	CAWRPDRARGYTF	TGTGCCTGGAGGCCGGACAGGGCTCGTGGCTACACCTTC
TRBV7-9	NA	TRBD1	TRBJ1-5	CASSIGQGAGNQPQHF	TGTGCCAGCAGCATCGGACAGGGGGCCGGCAATCAGCCCCAGCATTTT
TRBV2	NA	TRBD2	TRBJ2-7	CASHSGVWYF	TGTGCCAGCCACAGCGGGGTTTGGTACTTC